The present TCR beta chain was sequenced within a study of regulatory T cells in long-lasting Graves disease. CDR3-region Arm-PCR and iRepertoire HTBI primers produced the TCR beta libraries. Each CDR3 protein is one row after TCRdb ran MiXCR on the multiplex PCR reads. The top ten hold 15% to 20% of the sample, which has just over 600,000 distinct CDR3 sequences, roughly 15% seen once. This clonotype was counted many times. Germline assignment: CDR1 MNHEY and CDR2 SMNVEV (reference sequence). V gave up 6 bases and J gave up 5 bases, with 15 bases separating them. The CDR3 sequence is 14 residues long. Time point described: newly diagnosed GD, antithyroid drugs for less than 3 months. PBMC-derived RNA was used for the TCR library. The same data also contributed to another study, on T cells in Graves' hyperthyroidism and ophthalmopathy.

The starting material was peripheral blood mononuclear cells (PBMCs), obtained at new diagnosis, from a patient treated with antithyroid drugs. The receptor comes from a woman aged 25 to 45 with Graves disease. This chain joins TRBV27 and TRBJ2-3, with D perhaps matching TRBD1 (6 bases). The CDR3 loop reads CASRGWTVGDTQYF. The DNA of the CDR3 is TGTGCCAGCAGGGGTTGGACAGTTGGAGATACGCAGTATTTT.